The rows below give T cell receptor beta chains drawn from one sample of a study of T-cell memory formation after mild COVID-19. TCRdb ran MiXCR on the 5' RACE reads and lists one entry per CDR3 protein. The sample includes 550,000 to 600,000 distinct CDR3 sequences, around 15% of them seen just once. Sequenced sample: PBMCs or a T cell subset sorted from them (not recorded which). The receptors were sampled from an adult woman who had mild COVID-19 (a few samples of this study predate the infection). Cell type and time point are not known. CDR3s include the opening cysteine and the closing phenylalanine or tryptophan. The D gene is left open where the match is weak. The size entry is marked missing in some rows and otherwise reads once, few, many or a size class.

CDR3nt,CDR3aa,j_gene,v_gene,abundance,len,d_gene
TGTGCCAGCAGCTTAGGAGGTTCGGGGTATAGGTATGGCTACACCTTC,CASSLGGSGYRYGYTF,TRBJ1-2,TRBV7-9,NA,16,NA
TGTGCCACCAGTGAAGAATGGGGCACAGATACGCAGTATTTT,CATSEEWGTDTQYF,TRBJ2-3,TRBV24-1,NA,14,NA
TGCAGTGCTAGAGATGTCCCGGGACAGACTTCCAATGAGCAGTTCTTC,CSARDVPGQTSNEQFF,TRBJ2-1,TRBV20-1,few,16,TRBD1
TGTGCCAGCAGCTTGGCCGGGACAGGGTACGATACGCAGTATTTT,CASSLAGTGYDTQYF,TRBJ2-3,TRBV5-4,NA,15,TRBD1
TGTGCCAGCAGCTTAGGCAGGGGACTAGCGGGTACGAACACCGGGGAGCTGTTTTTT,CASSLGRGLAGTNTGELFF,TRBJ2-2,TRBV7-2,NA,19,TRBD2
TGTGCCAGCAGCCCATGGGGGGAGGCCTCTGGAAACACCATATATTTT,CASSPWGEASGNTIYF,TRBJ1-3,TRBV27,NA,16,NA
TGCAGCGTTGATTTAGACACCGGGGAGCTGTTTTTT,CSVDLDTGELFF,TRBJ2-2,TRBV29-1,few,12,NA
TGTGCCAGCAGCCTTAACGGGGTTGAGCAGTTCTTC,CASSLNGVEQFF,TRBJ2-1,TRBV7-9,many,12,NA
TGTGCCAGCAGCTATTACACATCAGATACGCAGTATTTT,CASSYYTSDTQYF,TRBJ2-3,TRBV7-8,NA,13,NA
TGCAGCGGTCGGACTAGCGGGGTCGGCGAGCAGTACTTC,CSGRTSGVGEQYF,TRBJ2-7,TRBV29-1,NA,13,TRBD2
TGTGCCAGCAGTGAATATCGAGACAGGGTCCCACCTAACTATGGCTACACCTTC,CASSEYRDRVPPNYGYTF,TRBJ1-2,TRBV2,few,18,TRBD1
TGTGCCACCAGTGATCCGGGACAGGGGATCCATGAGCAGTTCTTC,CATSDPGQGIHEQFF,TRBJ2-1,TRBV24-1,few,15,TRBD1
TGCAGCGTTGAAGGGACCTACGAGCAGTACTTC,CSVEGTYEQYF,TRBJ2-7,TRBV29-1,few,11,NA
TGTGCCAGCCTCGGGGGGGCAGGGAGCTCCTACGAGCAGTACTTC,CASLGGAGSSYEQYF,TRBJ2-7,TRBV19,few,15,TRBD2
TGTGCCAGCAGCTTGGTGTCTAGCGGGGGTCTTATCTTT,CASSLVSSGGLIF,TRBJ2-3,TRBV5-4,few,13,TRBD2
TGCAGTGCTAACCTGGAGGGGGGGCCCACAGATACGCAGTATTTT,CSANLEGGPTDTQYF,TRBJ2-3,TRBV20-1,few,15,NA
TGTGCCAGCAGCCTCTGGGGGGGTGCAGATGCCCCTATCTATGGCTACACCTTC,CASSLWGGADAPIYGYTF,TRBJ1-2,TRBV7-2,few,18,NA
TGTGCCAGCAGCCAAACAACAGGGGGCGCGGGATCACCCCTCCACTTT,CASSQTTGGAGSPLHF,TRBJ1-6,TRBV4-2,few,16,TRBD1
TGTGCCATCAGTGGACAGCCCTACGAGCAGTACTTC,CAISGQPYEQYF,TRBJ2-7,TRBV10-3,NA,12,NA
TGTGCCAGCAATCGGACCCGCGGCCGCAGCTTC,CASNRTRGRSF,TRBJ1-2,TRBV4-2,NA,11,NA
TGCGCCAGCAGCTACGGGACACAACTTAACTATGGCTACACCTTC,CASSYGTQLNYGYTF,TRBJ1-2,TRBV5-1,few,15,NA
TGTGCCTGGAGTGAAAACTATGGCTACACCTTC,CAWSENYGYTF,TRBJ1-2,TRBV30,NA,11,NA
TGTGCCAGCAGTTTAATGGTTAACCTCCAAGAGACCCAGTACTTC,CASSLMVNLQETQYF,TRBJ2-5,TRBV28,NA,15,NA
TGTGCCAGCAGCTTGAAGCTAGTCGCCTACGAGCAGTACTTC,CASSLKLVAYEQYF,TRBJ2-7,TRBV5-8,few,14,NA
TGTGCCAGCAGTTACGGCCGAGGAGAGCAGTACTTC,CASSYGRGEQYF,TRBJ2-7,TRBV6-2/TRBV6-3,many,12,NA
TGTGCCAGCAGTGTTTCCCCTGGCAGGCGAAGCAATCAGCCCCAGCATTTT,CASSVSPGRRSNQPQHF,TRBJ1-5,TRBV6-1,few,17,NA
TGCAGCGTTGTGCACTCTGGAAACACCATATATTTT,CSVVHSGNTIYF,TRBJ1-3,TRBV29-1,few,12,NA
TGTGCCAGCAGCTTAGATCGGGCCAGGGAGGATACGCAGTATTTT,CASSLDRAREDTQYF,TRBJ2-3,TRBV11-3,NA,15,NA
TGCGCCAGCAGCCAAGGGACTAGCGGTTACAATGAGCAGTTCTTC,CASSQGTSGYNEQFF,TRBJ2-1,TRBV4-1,many,15,TRBD2
TGTGCCAGCAGCTCGACTAGCGGGAGTTTCCATGAGCAGTTCTTC,CASSSTSGSFHEQFF,TRBJ2-1,TRBV7-2,few,15,TRBD2
TGTGCCAGTAGTACGGGACAGGGGATCTATGGCTACACCTTC,CASSTGQGIYGYTF,TRBJ1-2,TRBV19,few,14,TRBD1
TGTGCCAGTAGTCCAAGAGGGGGCTCCAACACCGGGGAGCTGTTTTTT,CASSPRGGSNTGELFF,TRBJ2-2,TRBV19,NA,16,TRBD1
TGTGCCAGCGAATCAGGGTTTCGAATCCTAAAGGTTGGCACTGAAGCTTTCTTT,CASESGFRILKVGTEAFF,TRBJ1-1,TRBV6-2/TRBV6-3,NA,18,NA
TGTGCCAGTAGTCTACTAGCGGGATTATTTAACGAGCAGTTCTTC,CASSLLAGLFNEQFF,TRBJ2-1,TRBV19,NA,15,TRBD2
TGTGCCAGCTCCTCGGGACCGCACCTTCAAGAGACCCAGTACTTC,CASSSGPHLQETQYF,TRBJ2-5,TRBV18,few,15,NA
TGTGCCACGAAATTCGGGGGAACCGGGGAGCTGTTTTTT,CATKFGGTGELFF,TRBJ2-2,TRBV24-1,NA,13,NA
TGTGCCAGCAGCTTGGACGGGAACCATGGGATGAACACTGAAGCTTTCTTT,CASSLDGNHGMNTEAFF,TRBJ1-1,TRBV5-5,few,17,NA
TGCGCCAGCAGCCAAGAAGGGGGAGCCGGCTACAATGAGCAGTTCTTC,CASSQEGGAGYNEQFF,TRBJ2-1,TRBV4-1,NA,16,NA
TGTGCCAGCAGCCTACTAGCGACAGAGACCCAGTACTTC,CASSLLATETQYF,TRBJ2-5,TRBV7-2,few,13,TRBD2
TGTGCCTGGAGTGTAGGGGGGTTCACCTACGAGCAGTACTTC,CAWSVGGFTYEQYF,TRBJ2-7,TRBV30,NA,14,NA
TGTGCCAGCAGCCAAGAGGAGGATAGCTCCTACGAGCAGTACTTC,CASSQEEDSSYEQYF,TRBJ2-7,TRBV4-2,NA,15,NA
TGTGCCACCAGCGTACAGTCCGACTCCTACGAGCAGTACTTC,CATSVQSDSYEQYF,TRBJ2-7,TRBV15,NA,14,NA
TGTGCCAGCAGTTCTCTAGACAGGGGGCTGAGCAATCAGCCCCAGCATTTT,CASSSLDRGLSNQPQHF,TRBJ1-5,TRBV6-6,NA,17,TRBD1
TGTGCCAGCAGTTACGACTTGGGACAGGGTCTGGTCGAGCAGTACTTC,CASSYDLGQGLVEQYF,TRBJ2-7,TRBV6-5,few,16,TRBD1
TGTGCCAGCAGCCCAGGGGGCGCAGAGACCCAGTACTTC,CASSPGGAETQYF,TRBJ2-5,TRBV7-7,NA,13,TRBD1
TGTGCCACCAGTGACAGGACATTGGGAGAGACCCAGTACTTC,CATSDRTLGETQYF,TRBJ2-5,TRBV24-1,few,14,NA
TGTGCCAGCAGACCTACAGGGGGAAACACCGGGGAGCTGTTTTTT,CASRPTGGNTGELFF,TRBJ2-2,TRBV7-3,NA,15,TRBD1
TGTGCCTGGAGTGCGAGGGGGGACTATGGCTACACCTTC,CAWSARGDYGYTF,TRBJ1-2,TRBV30,NA,13,NA
TGTGCCAGCAGCTTTCTGTTATCCGAGCAGTACTTC,CASSFLLSEQYF,TRBJ2-7,TRBV7-2,few,12,NA
TGCGCCAGCAGTGAGGTCGGGGGGTTGTACGAGCAGTACTTC,CASSEVGGLYEQYF,TRBJ2-7,TRBV10-2,few,14,TRBD2
TGTGCCAGCCGACTTCCTGAGAGCTCCTACAATGAGCAGTTCTTC,CASRLPESSYNEQFF,TRBJ2-1,TRBV18,once,15,NA
TGCAGTACCCGACAGGGCGGCACTGAAGCTTTCTTT,CSTRQGGTEAFF,TRBJ1-1,TRBV20-1,NA,12,TRBD1
TGTGCCAGCAGCTCCTCGACGGGAGCAGATACGCAGTATTTT,CASSSSTGADTQYF,TRBJ2-3,TRBV7-3,few,14,NA
TGCGCCAGCAGCTCCTTACAGGGGGACACTGAAGCTTTCTTT,CASSSLQGDTEAFF,TRBJ1-1,TRBV5-1,NA,14,TRBD1